This entry lists 29 T cell receptor beta chains sequenced from one sample in a study of blood T cell repertoires in COVID-19. Assay used: immunoSEQ multiplex PCR; TCRdb lists only in-frame clones, some missing. The repertoire holds about 260,000 clones, with over 80% as singletons. The sequenced sample was PBMCs or T cells enriched from blood (not recorded which). Source of these receptors: a woman between 25 and 40 years old with acute COVID-19.

The J gene is TRBJ1-1, the V gene TRBV13; D is unresolved. This CDR3 is built from 16 residues. Trimming left V 4 bases short and J 4 bases short, with 19 bases between. Germline V gene lookup returns CDR1 PRHDT and CDR2 FYEKMQ (reference sequence). DNA of the CDR3: TGTGCCAGCAGCTCCGAGGGATTCCTGAGGAGCACTGAAGCTTTCTTT. It translates to CASSSEGFLRSTEAFF. Full variable domain (outside the CDR3, taken from reference TRBV13 and TRBJ1-1): AAGVIQSPRHLIKEKRETATLKCYPIPRHDTVYWYQQGPGQDPQFLISFYEKMQSDKGSIPDRFSAQQFSDYHSELNMSSLELGDSALYFCASSSEGFLRSTEAFFGQGTRLTVV.

In DNA form, the CDR3 reads TGTGCCAGCTCTACAGCAGGGTCCTACGAGCAGTACTTC. It encodes CASSTAGSYEQYF. V gene TRBV18 combines with J gene TRBJ2-7; possibly TRBD1 for D (5 bases). Trimming left V 6 bases short and J 1 base short, with 10 bases between. The CDR3 has 13 residues. Per the germline V gene, CDR1 is KGHSH and CDR2 is LQKENI.

This rearrangement joins TRBV7-3 to TRBJ2-1, with D possibly matching TRBD2 (6 bases). Trimming removed 7 bases at V and 5 bases at J, with 15 bases between. CDR1 and CDR2 from the germline V gene are SGHTA and FQGTGA. The CDR3 is made up of 14 amino acids. As DNA, the CDR3 is TGTGCCAGCATGAAGACTAGTGAGGACAATGAGCAGTTCTTC. It codes for CASMKTSEDNEQFF.

J is TRBJ2-2 and V is TRBV14; D is perhaps TRBD1 (5 bases). Germline CDR1 and CDR2: SGHDN and FVKESK. The CDR3 consists of 15 residues. Trimming took 4 bases from V and 2 from J, leaving 11 bases between them. In DNA form, the CDR3 reads TGTGCCAGCAGCCCCCGGACACCTAACACCGGGGAGCTGTTTTTT. It yields the protein CASSPRTPNTGELFF.

The gene calls are TRBV19 and TRBJ1-6; 7 bases match TRBD1. The germline V gene has CDR1 LNHDA and CDR2 SQIVND (reference sequence). Trimming removed 5 bases from V and 7 bases from J; junction bases left unmatched: 5. The CDR3 is made up of 14 amino acids. The CDR3 here is CASSRQGENSPLHF. DNA of the CDR3: TGTGCCAGTAGTCGGCAGGGGGAGAATTCACCCCTCCACTTT. Filled out from reference TRBV19 and TRBJ1-6, the complete variable domain reads DGGITQSPKYLFRKEGQNVTLSCEQNLNHDAMYWYRQDPGQGLRLIYYSQIVNDFQKGDIAEGYSVSREKKESFPLTVTSAQKNPTAFYLCASSRQGENSPLHFGNGTRLTVT.

V and J are TRBV18 and TRBJ2-7; 7 positions agree with TRBD2. The trim removed 3 bases at V and 0 bases at J, leaving 11 bases unmatched. Germline V gene lookup returns CDR1 KGHSH and CDR2 LQKENI. There are 17 residues in the CDR3. In nucleotides, the CDR3 is TGTGCCAGCTCACCCAAGAGGGAAGGCGGGAGCTCCTACGAGCAGTACTTC. Amino acids: CASSPKREGGSSYEQYF.

This clone was counted a single time. This chain joins TRBV5-1 and TRBJ1-5, with 11 bases identical to TRBD1. The germline V gene has CDR1 SGHRS and CDR2 YFSETQ. The CDR3 runs 16 residues. V shed 0 bases, J shed 6 bases, and the junction held 5 bases outside the gene matches. The CDR3, as DNA: TGCGCCAGCAGCTTGGAAGGGACAGGGGGTGGTCAGCCCCAGCATTTT. It translates to CASSLEGTGGGQPQHF.

The V call is TRBV18, the J call TRBJ2-3; D gene ambiguous. Germline lookup yields CDR1 KGHSH and CDR2 LQKENI. V lost 3 bases and J 5 bases, leaving 15 bases between the germline ends. This CDR3 is built from 15 residues. In nucleotides, the CDR3 is TGTGCCAGCTCACCTGTGAGTCTCTCGGGAGATACGCAGTATTTT. Its translation: CASSPVSLSGDTQYF.

CDR3 DNA: TGTGCCAGCAGTTTCGCGGCTAGCGGGAGAACGGATACGCAGTATTTT. Its protein is CASSFAASGRTDTQYF. The chain employs TRBV28 and TRBJ2-3, with 10 bases aligning to TRBD2. Per the germline V gene, CDR1 is MDHEN and CDR2 is SYDVKM. The CDR3 consists of 16 residues. With V trimmed by 3 bases and J by 6 bases, 9 bases remained unmatched.

The CDR3 DNA sequence: TGTGCCAGCAGCCGGGACAGGAGCTCCTATAATTCACCCCTCCACTTT. Amino acids: CASSRDRSSYNSPLHF. The V call is TRBV28, the J call TRBJ1-6, with 8 bases that match TRBD1. CDR1 MDHEN and CDR2 SYDVKM come from the germline V gene. After removal of 6 bases from V and 0 bases from J, the junction contained 4 bases not matched to a gene. This CDR3 comprises 16 residues.

This chain connects TRBV12-3 or TRBV12-4 to TRBJ1-2; D not certain. The ends were cut back, 5 bases at V and 2 bases at J, with 9 bases in the middle. CDR3 length: 13 residues. This CDR3 is CASSPPSNYGYTF. The CDR3 nucleotides read TGTGCCAGCAGTCCCCCCTCCAACTATGGCTACACCTTC.

J is TRBJ1-2 and V is TRBV30; D is uncertain. Germline assignment: CDR1 GTSNPN and CDR2 SVGIG (reference sequence). Trimming took off 2 bases at V and 4 bases at J, with 5 bases between the two ends. The CDR3 has 11 amino acids. This CDR3 reads CAWSIGYGYTF. In DNA, the CDR3 is TGTGCCTGGAGTATCGGCTATGGCTACACCTTC.

The chain employs TRBV7-6 and TRBJ1-4; the match to TRBD1 covers 8 bases. J was trimmed by 5 bases and V by 5 bases; bases with no gene match: 7. This CDR3 has 15 residues. The germline V gene has CDR1 SGHVS and CDR2 FNYEAQ. The CDR3 region is CASSPGQGQNEKLFF. CDR3 coding DNA: TGTGCCAGCAGCCCTGGACAGGGACAGAATGAAAAACTGTTTTTT.

This clone was detected only a few times. The chain carries TRBV6-5 and TRBJ2-7, with 13 positions matching TRBD2. After removal of 7 bases from V and 6 bases from J, the junction contained 9 bases not matched to a gene. The germline V gene encodes CDR1 MNHEY and CDR2 SVGAGI. This CDR3 is 15 amino acids long. CDR3 loop: CASTPGLAGLSEQYF. The CDR3 DNA sequence: TGTGCCAGCACCCCGGGACTAGCGGGATTAAGCGAGCAGTACTTC.

This chain connects TRBV10-3 to TRBJ1-1; 8 positions agree with TRBD1. The CDR3 consists of 16 residues. Per germline, CDR1 ENHRY and CDR2 SYGVKD. Trimming cost V 3 bases and J 6 bases; bases outside gene matches: 12. This CDR3 reads CAISDQGADVGPEAFF. The CDR3 region has the DNA TGTGCCATCAGTGACCAGGGGGCCGACGTAGGGCCTGAAGCTTTCTTT.

The gene calls are TRBV3-1 (or the pseudogene TRBV3-2) and TRBJ2-1, with 11 nucleotides matching TRBD2. Germline CDR1 and CDR2: LGHDT and YNNKEL (reference sequence). This CDR3 region has 17 residues. V was clipped by 5 bases and J by 8 bases; unmatched bases: 14. In nucleotides, the CDR3 is TGTGCCAGCAGCAAGACTCCTTTAGCGGGAGGGCCGGATGAGCAGTTCTTC. Protein: CASSKTPLAGGPDEQFF.

V and J are TRBV19 and TRBJ2-1, with TRBD2 matching 7 bases. This CDR3 has 14 residues. V shed 3 bases, J shed 6 bases, and the junction held 5 bases outside the gene matches. Germline V lookup: CDR1 LNHDA, CDR2 SQIVND (reference sequence). The CDR3 region is CASSIDAGVNEQFF. For the CDR3, the DNA is TGTGCCAGTAGTATTGACGCGGGAGTCAATGAGCAGTTCTTC.

The chain recombines TRBV19 with TRBJ2-1; a possible D gene is TRBD2 (5 bases). V gave up 7 bases and J gave up 2 bases, with 15 bases separating them. The CDR3 has 15 amino acids. Germline assignment: CDR1 LNHDA and CDR2 SQIVND (reference sequence). The CDR3 DNA reads TGTGCCAGTAAAGGTGCGGGTGTACCCTACAATGAGCAGTTCTTC. It is translated as CASKGAGVPYNEQFF. Full variable domain (outside the CDR3, taken from reference TRBV19 and TRBJ2-1): DGGITQSPKYLFRKEGQNVTLSCEQNLNHDAMYWYRQDPGQGLRLIYYSQIVNDFQKGDIAEGYSVSREKKESFPLTVTSAQKNPTAFYLCASKGAGVPYNEQFFGPGTRLTVL.

This chain links TRBV12-2 with TRBJ1-2; TRBD1, as called in the table, went unchecked against the DNA. TRBV12-2 is tagged as a pseudogene. The CDR3 loop spans 17 amino acids. CDR3 sequence: CASRLADGTGARFGYTF. The CDR3 DNA reads TGTGCAAGTCGCTTAGCGGACGGGACAGGGGCAAGGTTTGGCTACACCTTC.

This clone was recorded a few times. V usage is TRBV7-2 and J usage is TRBJ2-1; D perhaps matches TRBD1 (5 bases). The CDR3 sequence is 16 residues long. The V gene lost 1 base and the J gene lost 1 base, with 11 bases spanning the gap. CDR1 and CDR2 (germline): SGHTA, FQGNSA. DNA of the CDR3: TGTGCCAGCAGCTTAGAATCCACAGGTTCCTACAATGAGCAGTTCTTC. This gives the protein CASSLESTGSYNEQFF.

V usage is TRBV14 and J usage is TRBJ1-2; the D gene is possibly TRBD1 (5 bases). In germline, CDR1 is SGHDN, CDR2 FVKESK. The V end was cut by 0 bases, the J end by 8 bases, with 7 bases between. There are 12 residues in the CDR3. CDR3 protein: CASSQEGVGYTF. As DNA, the CDR3 is TGTGCCAGCAGCCAAGAAGGGGTAGGCTACACCTTC.

This clone was observed once. The rearrangement uses TRBV3-1 (or the pseudogene TRBV3-2) and TRBJ2-7; 10 bases agree with TRBD2. The CDR3 has 16 amino acids. Losses at the gene ends were 5 bases for V and 3 bases for J; bases not matched to a gene: 10. Germline V gene data show CDR1 as LGHDT and CDR2 as YNNKEL (reference sequence). CDR3 loop: CASSFGGASGSYEQYF. The CDR3 DNA sequence: TGTGCCAGCAGCTTCGGGGGGGCTAGCGGGAGCTACGAGCAGTACTTC.

The V gene is TRBV6-6, the J gene TRBJ2-7, with 10 nucleotides matching TRBD2. Germline lookup yields CDR1 MNHNY and CDR2 SVGAGI (reference sequence). The V gene end was trimmed by 7 bases and the J gene end by 4 bases; junction bases not matched to a gene: 4. This CDR3 region has 13 residues. This chain's CDR3 is CASTRAGGYEQYF. The CDR3 nucleotides are TGTGCCAGCACTCGAGCGGGAGGGTACGAGCAGTACTTC.

Only a few counts were recorded for this clone. CDR3 in DNA: TGCAGCGTTGAATCCGGGCTAGCGCTCTCCTACAATGAGCAGTTCTTC. This encodes CSVESGLALSYNEQFF. V gene TRBV29-1 combines with J gene TRBJ2-1, with D possibly TRBD2 on 6 matching bases. The CDR3 has 16 residues. V was pared by 2 bases and J by 0 bases, with 14 bases between. Germline loops: CDR1 SQVTM, CDR2 ANQGSEA.

The V gene is TRBV28, the J gene TRBJ1-1; 8 bases match TRBD1. The junction had 3 bases not matched to a gene; V was cut back by 6 bases and J by 6 bases. CDR3 length: 12 residues. Germline V lookup: CDR1 MDHEN, CDR2 SYDVKM. The CDR3 reads CASRQGVAEAFF. In nucleotides, the CDR3 is TGTGCCAGCAGACAGGGGGTAGCTGAAGCTTTCTTT.

The V call is TRBV27, the J call TRBJ2-3; 7 bases align to TRBD2. The V gene's germline CDR1 is MNHEY and CDR2 SMNVEV (reference sequence). This CDR3 spans 15 amino acids. The V and J ends lost 5 bases and 0 bases, in that order; junction bases with no gene match: 5. Written as DNA, the CDR3 is TGTGCCAGCAGTCCGTCTAGCGGTAGCACAGATACGCAGTATTTT. This codes for CASSPSSGSTDTQYF.

The chain joins TRBV28 to TRBJ2-3, with 10 bases identical to TRBD1. The CDR3 contains 16 residues. V trimming: 6 bases; J trimming: 4 bases; junction bases outside the gene matches: 10. Germline V gives CDR1 MDHEN, CDR2 SYDVKM. Written as DNA, the CDR3 is TGTGCCAGCAGGTTCCCTCTGACAGGGGGCGCAGATACGCAGTATTTT. Protein product: CASRFPLTGGADTQYF.

The chain is built from TRBV9 and TRBJ1-6, with D unresolved. There are 15 residues in the CDR3. Trimming pared 8 bases from V and 0 bases from J, leaving 12 bases between. Per the germline V gene, CDR1 is SGDLS and CDR2 is YYNGEE. The CDR3 reads CARHDRGSYNSPLHF. In nucleotides, the CDR3 is TGTGCCAGGCACGACCGGGGCTCCTATAATTCACCCCTCCACTTT.

This clone was seen once. This chain connects TRBV28 to TRBJ2-2; 11 bases are a match to TRBD1. V trimming: 6 bases; J trimming: 5 bases; junction bases outside the gene matches: 8. Germline CDR1 MDHEN, CDR2 SYDVKM. The CDR3 loop spans 16 amino acids. DNA of the CDR3: TGTGCCAGCAGGCCCGGGACAGGGGGATATACCGGGGAGCTGTTTTTT. It specifies CASRPGTGGYTGELFF. Looking up the rest from reference TRBV28 and TRBJ2-2 gives the full variable domain: DVKVTQSSRYLVKRTGEKVFLECVQDMDHENMFWYRQDPGLGLRLIYFSYDVKMKEKGDIPEGYSVSREKKERFSLILESASTNQTSMYLCASRPGTGGYTGELFFGEGSRLTVL.